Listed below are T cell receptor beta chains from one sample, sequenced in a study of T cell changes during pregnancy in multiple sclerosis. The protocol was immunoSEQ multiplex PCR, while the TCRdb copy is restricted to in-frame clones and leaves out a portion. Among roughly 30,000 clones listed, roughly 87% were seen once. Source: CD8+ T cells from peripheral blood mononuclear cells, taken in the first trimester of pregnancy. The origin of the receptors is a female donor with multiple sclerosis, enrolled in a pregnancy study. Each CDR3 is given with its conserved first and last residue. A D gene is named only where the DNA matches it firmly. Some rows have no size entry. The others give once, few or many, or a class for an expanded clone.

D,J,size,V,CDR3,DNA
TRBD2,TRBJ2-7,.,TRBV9,CASSGGLAGVGEQYF,TGTGCCAGCAGCGGAGGACTAGCGGGAGTAGGCGAGCAGTACTTC
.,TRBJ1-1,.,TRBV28,CASRIQGRGARSEAFF,TGTGCCAGCCGTATCCAGGGTAGAGGTGCTCGTTCTGAAGCTTTCTTT
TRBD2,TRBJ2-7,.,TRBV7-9,CASSPAGARSYEQYF,TGTGCCAGCAGCCCAGCGGGAGCCCGGTCCTACGAGCAGTACTTC
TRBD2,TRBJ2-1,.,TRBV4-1,CASSQERAGVYNEQFF,TGCGCCAGCAGCCAAGAAAGAGCGGGAGTGTACAATGAGCAGTTCTTC
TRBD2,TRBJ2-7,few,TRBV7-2,CASSLYPSGRYEQYF,TGTGCCAGCAGCTTATATCCTAGCGGGAGGTACGAGCAGTACTTC
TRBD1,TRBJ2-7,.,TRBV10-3,CAISQTPGQGSDEQYF,TGTGCCATCAGTCAAACCCCGGGACAGGGGAGTGACGAGCAGTACTTC
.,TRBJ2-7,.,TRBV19,CATAGAQSYEQYF,TGTGCCACCGCAGGGGCGCAGTCCTACGAGCAGTACTTC
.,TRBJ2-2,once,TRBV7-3,CASSLRGLPWGPLSGSGELFF,TGTGCCAGCAGCTTAAGGGGTTTACCTTGGGGCCCTCTCTCCGGGTCCGGGGAGCTGTTTTTT
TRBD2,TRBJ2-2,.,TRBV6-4,CASSPLAGTTGELFF,TGTGCCAGCAGTCCACTAGCGGGTACAACCGGGGAGCTGTTTTTT
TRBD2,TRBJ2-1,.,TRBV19,CASTWGRGGNEQFF,TGTGCCAGTACTTGGGGGAGGGGAGGCAATGAGCAGTTCTTC
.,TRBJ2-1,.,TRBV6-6,CASSDGGEQFF,TGTGCCAGCAGCGACGGGGGAGAGCAGTTCTTC
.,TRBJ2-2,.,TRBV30,CAWGQGGTGELFF,TGTGCCTGGGGACAGGGAGGGACCGGGGAGCTGTTTTTT
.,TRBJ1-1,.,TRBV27,CASSLLKGVGTEAFF,TGTGCCAGCAGTTTACTAAAGGGGGTTGGCACTGAAGCTTTCTTT
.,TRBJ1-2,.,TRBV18,CASSPTVLYGYTF,TGTGCCAGCTCACCAACTGTTCTCTATGGCTACACCTTC